One and the same sample provided the 4 T cell receptor beta chains below, sequenced in a study of T-cell memory formation after mild COVID-19. TCRdb reprocessed the 5' RACE reads with MiXCR, giving one entry per CDR3 protein. Of approximately 250,000 distinct CDR3 sequences listed, 16% are singletons. Material: PBMCs or a T cell subset sorted from them (not recorded which). Receptors were obtained from a man younger than 35 who had mild COVID-19 (a few samples of this study predate the infection). Cell type and time point are not known.

The table lists this clonotype with many counts. V gene TRBV5-1 combines with J gene TRBJ2-4; 7 nucleotides agree with TRBD2. The CDR3 sequence is 11 residues long. Germline V gives CDR1 SGHRS, CDR2 YFSETQ. V was clipped by 3 bases and J by 10 bases; unmatched bases: 1. The CDR3 region has the DNA TGCGCCAGCAGCTGGGGGGGTATTCAGTACTTC. Protein sequence: CASSWGGIQYF. Using reference TRBV5-1 and TRBJ2-4 for the parts outside the CDR3, the full variable domain is KAGVTQTPRYLIKTRGQQVTLSCSPISGHRSVSWYQQTPGQGLQFLFEYFSETQRNKGNFPGRFSGRQFSNSRSEMNVSTLELGDSALYLCASSWGGIQYFGAGTRLSVL.

This clonotype has only a few counts. The rearrangement joins TRBV15 to TRBJ2-2; TRBD1 aligns across 10 bases. The CDR3 covers 16 residues. Per germline, CDR1 LNHNV and CDR2 YYDKDF (reference sequence). The trim removed 0 bases at V and 6 bases at J, leaving 4 bases unmatched. This CDR3 is CATSRDATGGSGELFF. The CDR3 nucleotides read TGTGCCACCAGCAGAGACGCGACAGGGGGCTCCGGGGAGCTGTTTTTT.

This chain links TRBV3-1 with TRBJ1-3; D gene uncertain. Trimming took off 1 base at V and 4 bases at J, with 8 bases between the two ends. Germline V gene lookup returns CDR1 LGHDT and CDR2 YNNKEL (reference sequence). The CDR3 sequence is 14 residues long. The CDR3 loop is CASSQVARGNTIYF. CDR3 DNA: TGTGCCAGCAGCCAAGTAGCCAGAGGAAACACCATATATTTT.

This sequence joins TRBV18 and TRBJ2-7; D might be TRBD1 (6 bases). V was pared by 5 bases and J by 1 base, with 12 bases between. The CDR3 totals 14 residues. The V gene's germline CDR1 is KGHSH and CDR2 LQKENI. The CDR3 region has the DNA TGTGCCAGCTCAGTGCCAGGGGCGTCCTACGAGCAGTACTTC. It is translated as CASSVPGASYEQYF.